These 29 T cell receptor beta chains originate from one sample sequenced in a study of cytomegalovirus exposure and HLA in healthy donors. It was with 60 Vbeta and 13 Jbeta primers that the PCR ran. Sequencing was performed with immunoSEQ multiplex PCR; in TCRdb, only in-frame clones are kept and a portion is missing. This sample has around 170,000 clones, with approximately 88% found just once. Sequencing was performed on PBMCs. The receptors derive from a woman in her 50s in good health and CMV-seropositive.

The rearrangement uses TRBV28 and TRBJ1-2, with D unresolved. The CDR3 totals 13 residues. The germline gives CDR1 MDHEN, CDR2 SYDVKM. The ends were cut back, 3 bases at V and 0 bases at J, with 5 bases in the middle. CDR3 nucleotides: TGTGCCAGCAGTTTTCGAGCTAACTATGGCTACACCTTC. Encoded protein: CASSFRANYGYTF.

This clone was detected a few times. This chain uses TRBV7-2 with TRBJ1-1; tentatively, D is TRBD1 (5 bases). CDR1 is SGHTA, CDR2 FQGNSA, per germline. The V end was cut by 1 base, the J end by 7 bases, with 13 bases between. This CDR3 has 14 amino acids. Here the CDR3 reads CASSLGFRTSEAFF. Written as DNA, the CDR3 is TGTGCCAGCAGCTTAGGCTTCCGGACAAGTGAAGCTTTCTTT.

This clone turned up a few times. At one end, the junction sequence differs from germline, possibly due to a read error. This chain links TRBV5-1 with TRBJ2-7; D is uncertain. The CDR3 runs to 14 residues. The germline V gene has CDR1 SGHRS and CDR2 YFSETQ. CDR3: CASSFLDRLGEQYF. For the CDR3, the DNA is TGTGCCAGCAGCTTTTTAGACCGACTCGGGGAGCAGTACTTC.

The chain couples TRBV7-2 to TRBJ2-3; D may be TRBD1 (6 bases). This CDR3 has 14 amino acids. Germline assignment: CDR1 SGHTA and CDR2 FQGNSA. Trimming left V 2 bases short and J 6 bases short, with 12 bases between. The CDR3 DNA reads as TGTGCCAGCAGCTTAACCCCAGGGGCGGATACGCAGTATTTT. The encoded protein is CASSLTPGADTQYF.

This clone came up once. The chain's CDR3 is CASRIHRGQNTEAFF. In DNA, the CDR3 is TGTGCCAGCAGGATTCACAGGGGGCAGAACACTGAAGCTTTCTTT. V and J are TRBV6-4 and TRBJ1-1; 9 nucleotides line up with TRBD1. Germline CDR1 MRHNA, CDR2 SNTAGT. J gave up 1 base and V 6 bases, and 6 bases lay outside the gene matches. CDR3 length: 15 residues.

The chain recombines TRBV19 with TRBJ1-1; D ambiguous. In germline, CDR1 is LNHDA, CDR2 SQIVND (reference sequence). This CDR3 comprises 13 residues. Trimming took off 5 bases at V and 0 bases at J, with 7 bases between the two ends. The CDR3 loop reads CASSRQMNTEAFF. The CDR3 DNA is TGTGCCAGTAGTCGCCAGATGAACACTGAAGCTTTCTTT.

V and J are TRBV10-3 and TRBJ1-2; TRBD1 is a possible D gene (6 bases). The CDR3 has 14 amino acids. The V gene's germline CDR1 is ENHRY and CDR2 SYGVKD. Deletions cut 4 bases from V and 6 bases from J, with 15 bases between. The CDR3 nucleotides read TGTGCCATCAGTGCTATACAGGGCGGCGATGGCTACACCTTC. Translating gives CAISAIQGGDGYTF.

This chain connects TRBV18 to TRBJ2-7, with 7 positions matching TRBD1. The CDR3 covers 15 residues. CDR1 and CDR2 from the germline V gene are KGHSH and LQKENI. The V segment lost 2 bases and the J segment 3 bases; nucleotides outside the gene matches: 7. The CDR3 loop is CASSPARQGNYEQYF. The CDR3 DNA sequence: TGTGCCAGCTCACCAGCCCGACAGGGAAACTACGAGCAGTACTTC.

The chain combines TRBV29-1 with TRBJ2-1, with TRBD2 matching 12 bases. V shed 6 bases, J shed 3 bases, and the junction held 6 bases outside the gene matches. The germline CDR1 and CDR2 sequences are SQVTM and ANQGSEA. The CDR3 loop spans 15 amino acids. The CDR3 spells CSVWSSGGVYNEQFF. The CDR3 coding sequence is TGCAGCGTGTGGTCTAGCGGGGGGGTCTACAATGAGCAGTTCTTC.

The chain uses TRBV7-3 and TRBJ2-5, with no clear D. V was cut by 5 bases and J by 1 base, with 14 bases left in between. The germline CDR1 and CDR2 sequences are SGHTA and FQGTGA. The CDR3 extends over 15 amino acids. DNA for the CDR3: TGTGCCAGCAGCATCCATGGTGGCAGCCAAGAGACCCAGTACTTC. Translated: CASSIHGGSQETQYF.

This clone is a singleton in its sample. This chain links TRBV6-1 with TRBJ2-3, with TRBD1 identical over 10 bases. The germline CDR1 and CDR2 sequences are MNHNS and SASEGT. The CDR3 totals 15 residues. V trimming: 4 bases; J trimming: 6 bases; junction bases outside the gene matches: 7. DNA of the CDR3: TGTGCCAGCAGTGGCCGGGACAGGGGCCCTGATACGCAGTATTTT. Protein: CASSGRDRGPDTQYF.

The chain uses TRBV7-9 and TRBJ1-1, with D possibly matching TRBD1 (5 bases). Deletions cut 1 base from V and 7 bases from J, with 13 bases between. Germline values: CDR1 SEHNR, CDR2 FQNEAQ (reference sequence). This CDR3 has 14 residues. The CDR3: CASSLGFRTSEAFF. CDR3 coding DNA: TGTGCCAGCAGCTTAGGCTTCCGGACAAGTGAAGCTTTCTTT.

This clone appeared a single time. The rearrangement joins TRBV6-1 to TRBJ2-7; TRBD1 matches at 10 bases. J was trimmed by 4 bases and V by 8 bases; bases with no gene match: 11. Germline CDR1 reads MNHNS; CDR2 reads SASEGT. CDR3 length: 15 amino acids. The CDR3 sequence is CASRHPGQGIYEQYF. As DNA, the CDR3 is TGTGCCAGCCGACACCCGGGACAGGGGATTTACGAGCAGTACTTC.

V and J are TRBV27 and TRBJ1-2; perhaps TRBD1 as D (5 bases). The V gene's germline CDR1 is MNHEY and CDR2 SMNVEV (reference sequence). Trimming cost V 5 bases and J 6 bases, with 13 bases left between them. This CDR3 contains 13 residues. The CDR3 nucleotides are TGTGCCAGCAGTCCCGAGGGGAGGGATGGCTACACCTTC. Translation: CASSPEGRDGYTF.

The CDR3 is CASSPSGVGNQPQHF. The CDR3 DNA reads as TGTGCCAGCAGCCCCAGCGGGGTGGGCAATCAGCCCCAGCATTTT. The rearrangement uses TRBV7-9 and TRBJ1-5; D call uncertain. V lost 5 bases and J 2 bases, leaving 13 bases between the germline ends. Germline assignment: CDR1 SEHNR and CDR2 FQNEAQ (reference sequence). The CDR3 spans 15 residues.

This chain uses TRBV18 with TRBJ1-2, with 9 positions matching TRBD1. With V trimmed by 8 bases and J by 4 bases, 11 bases remained unmatched. The CDR3 loop spans 15 amino acids. The germline CDR1 and CDR2 sequences are KGHSH and LQKENI. The CDR3 bases are TGTGCCAGCGTACCATCGGGACAGGGATCCTATGGCTACACCTTC. It encodes CASVPSGQGSYGYTF.

This clone was picked up a small number of times. V and J are TRBV4-3 and TRBJ2-2, with a tentative D call TRBD1 (5 bases). CDR3 length equals 15 residues. The germline V and J ends were trimmed by 0 bases and 9 bases, with 14 bases remaining between them. CDR1 is LGHNA, CDR2 YSLEER, per germline. Here the CDR3 reads CASSQEGQGFRELFF. In nucleotides, the CDR3 is TGCGCCAGCAGCCAAGAGGGGCAGGGATTCAGGGAGCTGTTTTTT.

The chain employs TRBV27 and TRBJ2-1; D perhaps matches TRBD2 (6 bases). The CDR3 length is 13 residues. CDR1 and CDR2 (germline): MNHEY, SMNVEV (reference sequence). V gave up 3 bases and J gave up 5 bases, with 8 bases separating them. The chain's CDR3 is CASSLGTHNEQFF. CDR3 bases: TGTGCCAGCAGTTTGGGGACTCACAATGAGCAGTTCTTC.

This clone was detected a few times. This CDR3 reads CSASTGVDTEAFF. The CDR3 nucleotides are TGCAGCGCCTCGACAGGGGTTGACACTGAAGCTTTCTTT. This chain links TRBV29-1 with TRBJ1-1, with 8 bases that match TRBD1. The CDR3 length is 13 residues. Germline-derived CDR1 and CDR2 are SQVTM and ANQGSEA. J was trimmed by 3 bases and V by 7 bases; bases with no gene match: 7.

Only a few counts were recorded for this clone. The chain recombines TRBV6-1 with TRBJ1-5, with 7 bases identical to TRBD1. Germline V lookup: CDR1 MNHNS, CDR2 SASEGT. This CDR3 has 14 residues. Germline trimming cut 6 bases from V and 2 bases from J; bases unmatched to any gene: 4. The CDR3 region is CASRTGMGNQPQHF. In DNA, the CDR3 is TGTGCCAGCAGGACAGGGATGGGCAATCAGCCCCAGCATTTT.

This chain links TRBV6-5 with TRBJ1-6; TRBD1 matches 9 bases. V was pared by 5 bases and J by 7 bases, with 3 bases of the junction left unmatched. The length of the CDR3 is 14 residues. The germline V gene has CDR1 MNHEY and CDR2 SVGAGI. The CDR3 DNA is TGTGCCAGCAGTCGGGACAGGGAAAATTCACCCCTCCACTTT. It encodes CASSRDRENSPLHF.

The CDR3 sequence: CASSLTGAIGGEQYF. CDR3 DNA: TGCGCCAGCAGCCTAACAGGGGCGATCGGGGGCGAGCAGTACTTC. The V call is TRBV4-3, the J call TRBJ2-7, with a possible D match to TRBD1 (7 bases). The ends were cut back, 4 bases at V and 6 bases at J, with 19 bases in the middle. This CDR3 region has 15 residues. Germline V gives CDR1 LGHNA, CDR2 YSLEER.

The chain has TRBV4-1 and TRBJ2-1; 13 positions agree with TRBD2. This CDR3 contains 16 residues. Germline V lookup: CDR1 MGHRA, CDR2 YSYEKL. V lost 2 bases to trimming and J lost 7 bases; unmatched junction nucleotides: 5. CDR3 sequence (DNA): TGCGCCAGCAGCCAACCCGGGACTAGCGGGGATAATGAGCAGTTCTTC. Its translation is CASSQPGTSGDNEQFF.

The J gene is TRBJ1-2, the V gene TRBV11-2; tentative D call: TRBD1 (6 bases). Germline lookup yields CDR1 SGHAT and CDR2 FQNNGV. The CDR3 is 13 residues long. The V end lost 1 base, the J end lost 4 bases, and 7 bases lay between the germline ends. The CDR3 DNA sequence: TGTGCCAGCAGCTTAGGGACAGCCTATGGCTACACCTTC. The encoded protein is CASSLGTAYGYTF.

The V and J genes are TRBV5-8 and TRBJ2-3; 9 bases line up with TRBD1. Looked up from germline, CDR1 is SGHTS and CDR2 is YDEGEE. This CDR3 contains 16 residues. With V trimmed by 4 bases and J by 2 bases, 8 bases remained unmatched. The CDR3 nucleotides are TGTGCCAGCAGCCCTGGGGACAGGGAGTTCACAGATACGCAGTATTTT. Amino acids: CASSPGDREFTDTQYF.

The genes are TRBV4-1 and TRBJ2-7; 10 nucleotides align to TRBD1. V dropped 3 bases and J dropped 5; count of bases not matched to a gene: 10. Germline CDR1 and CDR2: MGHRA and YSYEKL. The CDR3 sequence is 16 residues long. CDR3 loop: CASSQEGQGKVDEQYF. DNA of the CDR3: TGCGCCAGCAGCCAGGAGGGACAGGGGAAGGTAGACGAGCAGTACTTC.

The chain carries TRBV5-6 and TRBJ2-2, with 10 bases lining up with TRBD2. The germline CDR1 and CDR2 sequences are SGHDT and YYEEEE. There are 15 residues in the CDR3. V was pared by 4 bases and J by 4 bases, with 4 bases of the junction left unmatched. CDR3 in amino acids: CASSRSGGATGELFF. The CDR3 DNA sequence: TGTGCCAGCAGCCGGAGCGGGGGGGCCACCGGGGAGCTGTTTTTT.

The chain's CDR3 is CASSVKGGQHEQYF. The CDR3 DNA follows: TGTGCCAGCAGCGTAAAGGGGGGGCAACACGAGCAGTACTTC. The chain combines TRBV7-3 with TRBJ2-7, with a weak D call TRBD2 (7 bases). Germline V gene lookup returns CDR1 SGHTA and CDR2 FQGTGA. The CDR3 spans 14 residues. V shed 5 bases and J shed 5 bases, with 16 bases lying between them.

In its sample, this clone was seen once. The V gene is TRBV5-8, the J gene TRBJ2-2, with a possible D match to TRBD1 (6 bases). Germline values: CDR1 SGHTS, CDR2 YDEGEE. Trimming shortened V by 4 bases and J by 0 bases, and 10 bases separated the two germline ends. The CDR3 totals 15 residues. The CDR3 coding sequence is TGTGCCAGCAGCCGCGGACAGCCGAACACCGGGGAGCTGTTTTTT. This translates into CASSRGQPNTGELFF.